Below, one T cell receptor beta chain is given with its context. Its antigen is undetermined. The sample comes from a study of cytomegalovirus exposure and HLA in healthy donors. Study-wide context: In a later analysis, the roughly 130 validation repertoires were reported to have used the same platform as the 600 to 700 first-cohort repertoires.

Whole-study findings and limits: The study recorded 160 or so TCR beta chains that were cytomegalovirus-associated.

Sequencing used immunoSEQ multiplex PCR; TCRdb keeps in-frame clones, though not all of them. This table has approximately 210,000 clones, about 86% appearing once. Trimming stripped 5 bases from V and 5 bases from J, with 18 bases between. The CDR3 extends over 15 amino acids. Per germline, CDR1 SGHVS and CDR2 FQNEAQ. This TCR came from a woman under 30 in good health and CMV-seronegative. V and J are TRBV7-8 and TRBJ2-5; tentative D call: TRBD2 (6 bases). The sequenced sample was PBMCs. Here the CDR3 DNA reads TGTGCCAGCAGCAAAGATCACGGGACTCTTGAGACCCAGTACTTC. This codes for CASSKDHGTLETQYF.